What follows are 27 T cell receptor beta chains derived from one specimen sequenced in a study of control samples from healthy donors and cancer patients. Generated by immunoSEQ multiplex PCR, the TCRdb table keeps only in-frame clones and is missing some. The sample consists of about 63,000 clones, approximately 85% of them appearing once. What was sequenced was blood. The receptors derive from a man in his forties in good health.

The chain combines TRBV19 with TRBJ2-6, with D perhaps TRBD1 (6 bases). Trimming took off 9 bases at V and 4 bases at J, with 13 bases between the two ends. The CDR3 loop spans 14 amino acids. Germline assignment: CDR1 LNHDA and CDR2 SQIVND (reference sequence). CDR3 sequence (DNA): TGTGCCAGCACAACAGGGCTCGGGGCCAACGTCCTGACTTTC. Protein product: CASTTGLGANVLTF.

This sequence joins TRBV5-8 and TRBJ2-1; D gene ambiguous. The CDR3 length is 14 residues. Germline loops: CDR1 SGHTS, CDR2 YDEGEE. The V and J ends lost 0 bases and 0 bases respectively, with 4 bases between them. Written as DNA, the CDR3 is TGTGCCAGCAGCTTGGTCCCCTCCTACAATGAGCAGTTCTTC. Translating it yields CASSLVPSYNEQFF.

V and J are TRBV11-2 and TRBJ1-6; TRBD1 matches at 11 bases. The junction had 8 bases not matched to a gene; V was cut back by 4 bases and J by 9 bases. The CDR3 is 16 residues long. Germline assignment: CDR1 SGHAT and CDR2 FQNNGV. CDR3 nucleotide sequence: TGTGCCAGCAGCTCACACCCCGGGACAGGGGGTTCACCCCTCCACTTT. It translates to CASSSHPGTGGSPLHF.

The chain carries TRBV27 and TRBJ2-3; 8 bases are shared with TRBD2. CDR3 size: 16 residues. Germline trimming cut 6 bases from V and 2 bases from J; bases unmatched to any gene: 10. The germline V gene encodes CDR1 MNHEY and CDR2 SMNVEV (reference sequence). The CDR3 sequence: CASSSGGLWDTDTQYF. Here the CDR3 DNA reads TGTGCCAGCAGCTCGGGGGGGCTTTGGGACACAGATACGCAGTATTTT.

Written as DNA, the CDR3 is TGTGCCAGCAGCCCCCCGGGACTAGCGGGACAAGATACGCAGTATTTT. This codes for CASSPPGLAGQDTQYF. V usage is TRBV9 and J usage is TRBJ2-3, with 13 bases matching TRBD2. The CDR3 is 16 amino acids. V lost 4 bases to trimming and J lost 5 bases; unmatched junction nucleotides: 7. Looked up from germline, CDR1 is SGDLS and CDR2 is YYNGEE.

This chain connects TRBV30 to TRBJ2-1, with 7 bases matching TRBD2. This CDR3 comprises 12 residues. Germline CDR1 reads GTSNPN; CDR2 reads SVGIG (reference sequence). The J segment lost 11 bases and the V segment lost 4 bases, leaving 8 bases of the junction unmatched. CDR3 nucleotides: TGTGCCTGGACCACCGGGAGGAGAAAGCAGTTCTTC. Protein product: CAWTTGRRKQFF.

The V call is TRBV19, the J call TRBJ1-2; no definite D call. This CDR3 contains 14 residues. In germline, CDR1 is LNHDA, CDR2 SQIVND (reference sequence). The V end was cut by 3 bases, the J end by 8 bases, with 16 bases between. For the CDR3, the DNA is TGTGCCAGTAGTATGCCGGGCCCCGGGAGAGGCTACACCTTC. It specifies CASSMPGPGRGYTF.

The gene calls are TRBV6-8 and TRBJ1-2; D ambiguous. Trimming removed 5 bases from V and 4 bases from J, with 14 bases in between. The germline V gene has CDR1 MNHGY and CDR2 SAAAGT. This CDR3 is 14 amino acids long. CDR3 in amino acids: CASSDPGIPYGYTF. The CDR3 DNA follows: TGTGCCAGCAGTGATCCGGGAATCCCCTATGGCTACACCTTC.

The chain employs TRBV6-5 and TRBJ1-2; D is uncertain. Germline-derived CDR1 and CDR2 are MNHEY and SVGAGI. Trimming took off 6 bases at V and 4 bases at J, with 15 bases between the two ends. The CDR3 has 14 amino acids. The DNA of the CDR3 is TGTGCCAGCAGAGGACGAAGGGTAACCTATGGCTACACCTTC. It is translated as CASRGRRVTYGYTF.

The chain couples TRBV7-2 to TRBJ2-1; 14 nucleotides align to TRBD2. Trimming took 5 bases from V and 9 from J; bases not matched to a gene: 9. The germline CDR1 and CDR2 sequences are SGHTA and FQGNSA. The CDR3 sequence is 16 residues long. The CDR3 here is CASSEQTSGRATEQFF. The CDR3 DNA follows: TGTGCCAGCAGCGAGCAGACTAGCGGGAGGGCCACTGAGCAGTTCTTC.

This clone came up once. CDR3 protein: CASSLDASGTPYEQYF. DNA for the CDR3: TGCGCCAGCAGCTTGGATGCTAGCGGGACCCCCTACGAGCAGTACTTC. The gene calls are TRBV5-1 and TRBJ2-7; 9 bases fit TRBD2. Germline V gene data show CDR1 as SGHRS and CDR2 as YFSETQ. The V and J ends lost 0 bases and 2 bases, in that order; junction bases with no gene match: 6. This CDR3 has 16 residues.

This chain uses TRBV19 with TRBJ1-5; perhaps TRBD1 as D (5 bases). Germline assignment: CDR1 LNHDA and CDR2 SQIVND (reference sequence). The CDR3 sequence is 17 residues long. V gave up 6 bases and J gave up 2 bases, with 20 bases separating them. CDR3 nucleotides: TGTGCCAGTAGCCCCCAGACACAGGTCCTCGGCAATCAGCCCCAGCATTTT. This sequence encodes CASSPQTQVLGNQPQHF.

CDR3 region: CASSGGGSSYNEQFF. The CDR3, as DNA: TGTGCCAGCAGCGGAGGCGGGAGCTCCTACAATGAGCAGTTCTTC. The rearrangement uses TRBV9 and TRBJ2-1; 7 positions match TRBD2. Per germline, CDR1 SGDLS and CDR2 YYNGEE. This CDR3 has 15 residues. After removal of 3 bases from V and 0 bases from J, the junction contained 3 bases not matched to a gene. Using reference TRBV9 and TRBJ2-1 for the parts outside the CDR3, the full variable domain is DSGVTQTPKHLITATGQRVTLRCSPRSGDLSVYWYQQSLDQGLQFLIQYYNGEERAKGNILERFSAQQFPDLHSELNLSSLELGDSALYFCASSGGGSSYNEQFFGPGTRLTVL.

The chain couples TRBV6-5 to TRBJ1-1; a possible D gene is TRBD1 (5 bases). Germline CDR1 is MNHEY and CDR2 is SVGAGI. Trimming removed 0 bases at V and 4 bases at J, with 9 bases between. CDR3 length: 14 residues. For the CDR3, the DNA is TGTGCCAGCAGTTACTCGGGGGAAGTCACTGAAGCTTTCTTT. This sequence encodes CASSYSGEVTEAFF.

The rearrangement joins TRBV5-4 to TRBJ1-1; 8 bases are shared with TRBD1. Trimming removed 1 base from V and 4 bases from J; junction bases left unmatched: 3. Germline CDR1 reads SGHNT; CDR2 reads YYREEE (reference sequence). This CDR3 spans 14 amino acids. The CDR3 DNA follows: TGTGCCAGCAGCTTGAAGGACAGGGCCACTGAAGCTTTCTTT. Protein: CASSLKDRATEAFF.

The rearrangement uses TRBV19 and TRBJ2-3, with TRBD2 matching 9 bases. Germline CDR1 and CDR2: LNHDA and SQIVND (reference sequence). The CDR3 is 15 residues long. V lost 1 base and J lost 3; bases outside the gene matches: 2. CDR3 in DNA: TGTGCCAGTAGTATAGTGCTAGCGGGGACAGATACGCAGTATTTT. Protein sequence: CASSIVLAGTDTQYF.

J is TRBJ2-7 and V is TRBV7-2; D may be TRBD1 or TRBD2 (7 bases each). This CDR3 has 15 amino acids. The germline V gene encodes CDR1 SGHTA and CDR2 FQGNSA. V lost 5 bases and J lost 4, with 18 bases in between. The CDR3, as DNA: TGTGCCAGCAGCCAGCGGGGCAGGGGGGATTACGAGCAGTACTTC. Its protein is CASSQRGRGDYEQYF. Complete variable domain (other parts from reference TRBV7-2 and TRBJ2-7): GAGVSQSPSNKVTEKGKDVELRCDPISGHTALYWYRQSLGQGLEFLIYFQGNSAPDKSGLPSDRFSAERTGGSVSTLTIQRTQQEDSAVYLCASSQRGRGDYEQYFGPGTRLTVT.

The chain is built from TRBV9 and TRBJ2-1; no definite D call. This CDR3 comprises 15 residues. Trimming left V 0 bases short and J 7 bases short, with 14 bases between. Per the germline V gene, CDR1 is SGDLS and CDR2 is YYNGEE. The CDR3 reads CASSVGVRLENEQFF. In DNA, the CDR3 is TGTGCCAGCAGCGTAGGAGTGCGGTTGGAGAATGAGCAGTTCTTC.

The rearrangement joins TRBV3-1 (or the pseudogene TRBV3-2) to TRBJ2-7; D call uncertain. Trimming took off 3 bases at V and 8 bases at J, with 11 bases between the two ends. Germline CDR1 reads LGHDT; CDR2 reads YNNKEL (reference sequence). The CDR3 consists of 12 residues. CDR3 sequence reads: CASSQAITKQYF. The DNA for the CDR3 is TGTGCCAGCAGCCAGGCTATAACGAAGCAGTACTTC.

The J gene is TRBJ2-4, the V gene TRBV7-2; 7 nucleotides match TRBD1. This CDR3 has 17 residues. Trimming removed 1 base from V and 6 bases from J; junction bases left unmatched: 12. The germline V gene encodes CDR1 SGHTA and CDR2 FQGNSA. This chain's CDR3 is CASSLDRGMLVGNIQYF. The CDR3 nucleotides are TGTGCCAGCAGCTTAGACAGGGGCATGTTGGTGGGAAACATTCAGTACTTC.

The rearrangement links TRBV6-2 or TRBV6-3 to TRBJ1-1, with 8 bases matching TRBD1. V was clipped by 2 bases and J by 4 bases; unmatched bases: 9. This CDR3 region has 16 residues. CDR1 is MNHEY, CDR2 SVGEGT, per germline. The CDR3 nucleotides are TGTGCCAGCAGTTACCCCGGACAGGGAAGGACCACTGAAGCTTTCTTT. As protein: CASSYPGQGRTTEAFF.

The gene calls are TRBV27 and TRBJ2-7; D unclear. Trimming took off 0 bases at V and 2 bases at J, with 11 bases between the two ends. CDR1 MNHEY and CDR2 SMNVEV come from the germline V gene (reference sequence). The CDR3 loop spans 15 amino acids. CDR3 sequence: CASSLSGRVTYEQYF. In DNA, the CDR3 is TGTGCCAGCAGTTTATCGGGTAGGGTCACCTACGAGCAGTACTTC.

Here the CDR3 reads CASSYSQGAGTEAFF. In nucleotides, the CDR3 is TGTGCCAGCAGTTACTCACAGGGGGCAGGAACTGAAGCTTTCTTT. The V call is TRBV6-5, the J call TRBJ1-1; the match to TRBD1 covers 9 bases. CDR1 is MNHEY, CDR2 SVGAGI, per germline. With 0 bases clipped from V and 5 bases from J, the junction kept 4 bases outside the gene matches. The CDR3 sequence is 15 residues long.

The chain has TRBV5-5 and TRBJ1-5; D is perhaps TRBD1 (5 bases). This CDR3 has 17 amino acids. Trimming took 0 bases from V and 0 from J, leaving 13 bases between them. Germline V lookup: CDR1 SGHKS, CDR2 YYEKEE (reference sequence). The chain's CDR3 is CASSLVLGGISNQPQHF. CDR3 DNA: TGTGCCAGCAGCTTGGTTTTGGGGGGGATTAGCAATCAGCCCCAGCATTTT.

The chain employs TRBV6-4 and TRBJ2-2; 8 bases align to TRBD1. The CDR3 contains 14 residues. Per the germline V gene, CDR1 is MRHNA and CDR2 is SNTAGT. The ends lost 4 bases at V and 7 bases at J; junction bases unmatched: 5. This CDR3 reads CASSAGQGFGELFF. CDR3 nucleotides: TGTGCCAGCAGTGCAGGACAGGGCTTCGGGGAGCTGTTTTTT.

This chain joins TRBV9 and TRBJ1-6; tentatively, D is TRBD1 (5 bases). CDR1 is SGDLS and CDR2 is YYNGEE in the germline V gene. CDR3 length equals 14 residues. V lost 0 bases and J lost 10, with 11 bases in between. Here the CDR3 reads CASSVAGTISPLHF. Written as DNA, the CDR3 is TGTGCCAGCAGCGTAGCTGGGACCATATCACCCCTCCACTTT.

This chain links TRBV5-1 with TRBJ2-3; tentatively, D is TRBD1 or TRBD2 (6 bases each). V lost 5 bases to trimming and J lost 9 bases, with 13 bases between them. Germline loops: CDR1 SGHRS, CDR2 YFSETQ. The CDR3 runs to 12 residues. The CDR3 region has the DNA TGCGCCAGCAGAGAAACCGGGGGCACGCAGTATTTT. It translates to CASRETGGTQYF.